This T cell receptor (beta chain) was found in a study of cytomegalovirus exposure and HLA in healthy donors. Study conclusions and caveats: Follow-up analysis seemed to connect common viral pathogens with several of the most significant clusters identified. According to an earlier analysis, most TCR beta V segments yielded productive rearrangements about 90% or about 30% of the time. Most TCR sequences proved rare, with some public TCRs found in many donors. Donors belonging to an Asian-associated ancestry cluster reportedly showed fewer N-insertions in productive TCRs than the roughly 670-donor mean, according to what a later analysis found.

Primers included in the PCR were 60 Vbeta and 13 Jbeta primers. Some clones are missing from TCRdb's copy, which holds only in-frame ones; the method was immunoSEQ multiplex PCR. This sample carries more than 65,000 clones, about two thirds of them seen once, and the ten largest clones take approximately 7%. Regarding this clone: Its target is unknown. Germline and junction disagree at one end, which may indicate a read error.

Germline values: CDR1 SEHNR, CDR2 FQNEAQ (reference sequence). The CDR3 length is 12 residues. The chain couples TRBV7-9 to TRBJ2-5; D possibly corresponds to TRBD2 (5 bases). The TCR originated in a woman in her forties or fifties in good health and CMV-seropositive. The sample consisted of PBMCs. The CDR3 region is CSSSPGKETQYF. CDR3 DNA sequence: TGTTCCAGCAGCCCGGGGAAGGAGACCCAGTACTTC.